This TCR beta chain stems from a study of CDR3 diversity in severe acne. The CDR3 is made up of 18 amino acids. Per the germline V gene, CDR1 is SGHAT and CDR2 is FQNNGV. The ends lost 5 bases at V and 4 bases at J; junction bases unmatched: 9. TCRdb recomputed calls from the PCR reads with MiXCR, one row per CDR3 protein. The data show 79,000 or so distinct CDR3 sequences, about half seen once. The V and J genes are TRBV11-2 and TRBJ2-1, with 15 bases fitting TRBD2. The receptor comes from a male donor with severe acne vulgaris. The sequenced material came from blood. As DNA, the CDR3 is TGTGCCAGCAGCCGGAGGACTAGCGGGAGGGGGGTTTACAATGAGCAGTTCTTC. Amino acid sequence: CASSRRTSGRGVYNEQFF.